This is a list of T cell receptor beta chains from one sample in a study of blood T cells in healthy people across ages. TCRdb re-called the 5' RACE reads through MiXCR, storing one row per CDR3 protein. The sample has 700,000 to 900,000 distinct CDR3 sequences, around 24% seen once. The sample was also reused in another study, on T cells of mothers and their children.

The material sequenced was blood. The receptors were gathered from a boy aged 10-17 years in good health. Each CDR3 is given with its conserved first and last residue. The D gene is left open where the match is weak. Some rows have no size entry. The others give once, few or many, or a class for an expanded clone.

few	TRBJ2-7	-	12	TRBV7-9	CASSQDGLEQYF	TGTGCCAGCAGCCAAGACGGCCTGGAGCAGTACTTC
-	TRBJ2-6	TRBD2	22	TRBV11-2	CASSPAPGLAGFSPGGANVLTF	TGTGCCAGCAGCCCAGCCCCGGGACTAGCGGGATTTAGCCCTGGTGGGGCCAACGTCCTGACTTTC
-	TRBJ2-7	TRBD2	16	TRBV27	CASTPGLAGAAYEQYF	TGTGCCAGCACCCCAGGACTAGCGGGCGCAGCCTACGAGCAGTACTTC
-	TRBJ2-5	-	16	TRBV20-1	CSARGRRTTKQETQYF	TGCAGTGCTAGAGGGAGAAGGACTACCAAACAAGAGACCCAGTACTTC
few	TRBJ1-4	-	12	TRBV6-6	CASAGMNEKLFF	TGTGCCAGCGCGGGAATGAATGAAAAACTGTTTTTT
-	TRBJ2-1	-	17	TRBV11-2	CASSLFLGAFVVNEQFF	TGTGCCAGCAGCTTATTTTTGGGGGCTTTCGTGGTCAATGAACAGTTCTTC
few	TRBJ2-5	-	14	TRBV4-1	CASSPRASAETQYF	TGCGCCAGCAGCCCGAGAGCTTCGGCAGAGACCCAGTACTTC
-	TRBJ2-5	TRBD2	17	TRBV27	CASSYGSGGNGQETQYF	TGTGCCAGCAGCTACGGGAGCGGGGGGAATGGTCAAGAGACCCAGTACTTC
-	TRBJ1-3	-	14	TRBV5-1	CASSLEGVGNTIYF	TGCGCCAGCAGCTTGGAGGGGGTCGGAAACACCATATATTTT
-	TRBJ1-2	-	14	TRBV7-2	CASSARGQGRGYTF	TGTGCCAGCAGCGCCCGGGGCCAGGGGCGAGGCTACACCTTC
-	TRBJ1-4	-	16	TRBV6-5	CASSSAMTGLNEKLFF	TGTGCCAGCAGTTCAGCCATGACAGGCCTTAATGAAAAACTGTTTTTT
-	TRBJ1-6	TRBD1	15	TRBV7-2	CASSSDRVRYGPLHF	TGTGCCAGCAGCTCGGACAGGGTTCGCTATGGCCCCCTCCACTTT
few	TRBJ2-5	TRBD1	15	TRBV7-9	CASSTWTGKEETQYF	TGTGCCAGCAGCACCTGGACAGGGAAAGAAGAGACCCAGTACTTC
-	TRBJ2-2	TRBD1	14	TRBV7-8	CASQADRVSGELFF	TGTGCCAGCCAAGCCGACAGGGTCAGCGGGGAGCTGTTTTTT
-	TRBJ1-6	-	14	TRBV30	CAWKVWDANSPLHF	TGTGCCTGGAAAGTCTGGGACGCCAATTCACCCCTCCACTTT
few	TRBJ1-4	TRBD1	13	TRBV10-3	CACRGGEDEKLFF	TGTGCCTGCCGAGGGGGCGAGGATGAAAAACTGTTTTTT
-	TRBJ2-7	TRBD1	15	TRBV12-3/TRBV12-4	CASSPQRGTVYEQYF	TGTGCCAGCAGTCCGCAAAGGGGGACAGTTTACGAGCAGTACTTC
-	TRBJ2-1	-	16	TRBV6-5	CASSYPARGGENEQFF	TGTGCCAGCAGTTACCCCGCTCGAGGGGGAGAAAATGAGCAGTTCTTC
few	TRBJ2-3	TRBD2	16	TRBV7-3	CASSLRGGAGEDTQYF	TGTGCCAGCAGCTTAAGGGGAGGAGCGGGGGAAGATACGCAGTATTTT
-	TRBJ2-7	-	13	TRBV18	CARERTAFYEQYF	TGTGCCAGGGAAAGGACAGCCTTTTACGAGCAGTACTTC
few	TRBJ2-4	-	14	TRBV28	CASSPTLSKNIQYF	TGTGCCAGCAGCCCTACATTGAGCAAAAACATTCAGTACTTC
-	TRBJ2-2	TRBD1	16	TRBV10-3	CAISESKGQRNGELFF	TGTGCCATCAGTGAGTCGAAGGGACAGAGGAACGGGGAGCTGTTTTTT
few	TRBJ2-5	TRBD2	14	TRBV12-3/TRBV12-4	CASSQSGGEETQYF	TGTGCCAGCAGTCAGAGCGGGGGGGAAGAGACCCAGTACTTC
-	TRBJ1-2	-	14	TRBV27	CASSPAGPTNGYTF	TGTGCCAGCAGTCCTGCGGGGCCTACGAATGGCTACACCTTC
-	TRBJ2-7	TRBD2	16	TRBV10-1	CASSESAGRGGGKQYF	TGCGCCAGCAGTGAGTCGGCGGGGCGCGGGGGTGGTAAGCAGTACTTC
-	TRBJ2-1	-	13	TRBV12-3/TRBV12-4	CASSFPDLFEQFF	TGTGCCAGCAGTTTTCCGGACCTATTTGAGCAGTTCTTC
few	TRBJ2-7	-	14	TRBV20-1	CSASGTESSYEQYF	TGCAGTGCTAGTGGGACCGAAAGCTCCTACGAGCAGTACTTC
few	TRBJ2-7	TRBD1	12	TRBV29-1	CSVENRGYEQYF	TGCAGCGTTGAGAACAGGGGTTACGAGCAGTACTTC
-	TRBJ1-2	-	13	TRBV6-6	CASNLDAHYGYTF	TGTGCCAGCAACCTGGACGCTCACTATGGCTACACCTTC
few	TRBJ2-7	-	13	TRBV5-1	CASSLEGPGEQYF	TGCGCCAGCAGCTTGGAGGGGCCGGGGGAGCAGTACTTC
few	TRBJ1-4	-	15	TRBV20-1	CSAPLQRPTNEKLFF	TGCAGTGCCCCACTACAGCGCCCAACTAATGAAAAACTGTTTTTT
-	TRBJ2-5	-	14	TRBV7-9	CASIGSGGKETQYF	TGTGCCAGCATAGGGTCCGGAGGTAAAGAGACCCAGTACTTC
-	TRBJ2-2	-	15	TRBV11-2	CASSPLHANTGELFF	TGTGCCAGCAGCCCCTTACACGCGAACACCGGGGAGCTGTTTTTT
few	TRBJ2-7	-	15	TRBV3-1	CTSSKGGQSHSEQYF	TGTACCAGCAGCAAAGGGGGACAATCTCATAGCGAGCAGTACTTC
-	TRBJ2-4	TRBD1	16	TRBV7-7	CASSLATGPAKNIQYF	TGTGCTAGCAGCTTAGCGACAGGGCCGGCCAAAAACATTCAGTACTTC
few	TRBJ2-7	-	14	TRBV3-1	CASSPQTVDEGQYF	TGTGCCAGCAGCCCCCAGACGGTGGACGAAGGGCAGTACTTC
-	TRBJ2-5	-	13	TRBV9	CASSGRTWETQYF	TGTGCCAGCAGCGGGAGGACCTGGGAGACCCAGTACTTC